Presented here are 30 T cell receptor beta chains from one specimen sequenced in a study of blood T cell repertoires in COVID-19. Produced via immunoSEQ multiplex PCR; TCRdb's table is partial and in-frame only. The sample lists some 45,000 clones; approximately 84% were seen once. The sequenced sample was peripheral blood. Receptors were obtained from a man in his 60s with acute or convalescent COVID-19.

The chain couples TRBV5-1 to TRBJ1-1; 8 nucleotides line up with TRBD1. The CDR3 spans 15 residues. After removal of 4 bases from V and 0 bases from J, the junction contained 5 bases not matched to a gene. Looked up from germline, CDR1 is SGHRS and CDR2 is YFSETQ. The CDR3 is CASSPTGAVNTEAFF. Here the CDR3 DNA reads TGCGCCAGCAGCCCGACAGGGGCGGTGAACACTGAAGCTTTCTTT.

The rearrangement links TRBV7-8 to TRBJ2-1, with 8 bases that match TRBD2. Losses at the gene ends were 5 bases for V and 0 bases for J; bases not matched to a gene: 6. CDR1 is SGHVS and CDR2 is FQNEAQ in the germline V gene. There are 16 residues in the CDR3. This CDR3 reads CASSPRLAFSYNEQFF. The DNA for the CDR3 is TGTGCCAGCAGCCCCCGACTAGCGTTCTCCTACAATGAGCAGTTCTTC.

The V call is TRBV9, the J call TRBJ2-5, with 13 bases that match TRBD2. The germline V gene has CDR1 SGDLS and CDR2 YYNGEE. V was clipped by 0 bases and J by 2 bases; unmatched bases: 1. This CDR3 comprises 16 residues. CDR3 DNA sequence: TGTGCCAGCAGCGTAGGACTAGCGGGGGGTCAAGAGACCCAGTACTTC. This encodes CASSVGLAGGQETQYF.

DNA of the CDR3: TGTGCCAGTAGTATACCCGGGAGGACTGAAGCTTTCTTT. Amino acid sequence: CASSIPGRTEAFF. This chain links TRBV19 with TRBJ1-1; D is undetermined. The CDR3 sequence is 13 residues long. V dropped 2 bases and J dropped 5 bases, with 9 bases sitting between them. Germline-derived CDR1 and CDR2 are LNHDA and SQIVND (reference sequence).

The chain employs TRBV10-1 and TRBJ1-1, with D tentatively TRBD1 (6 bases). V dropped 2 bases and J dropped 4 bases, with 8 bases sitting between them. Per germline, CDR1 WNHNN and CDR2 SYGVQD (reference sequence). This CDR3 region has 13 residues. The chain's CDR3 is CASSERGATEAFF. Written as DNA, the CDR3 is TGCGCCAGCAGTGAGCGGGGGGCCACTGAAGCTTTCTTT.

The rearrangement links TRBV7-9 to TRBJ2-1, with a tentative D call TRBD1 (5 bases). V was shortened by 10 bases and J by 8 bases, with 18 bases between the two germline ends. CDR1 is SEHNR, CDR2 FQNEAQ, per germline (reference sequence). The CDR3 totals 13 residues. The DNA for the CDR3 is TGTGCCACCCAAGGGGCAGGGTGGGATGAGCAGTTCTTC. Protein product: CATQGAGWDEQFF.

The V and J genes are TRBV5-6 and TRBJ2-1; no clear D gene. The germline CDR1 and CDR2 sequences are SGHDT and YYEEEE. The ends were cut back, 4 bases at V and 4 bases at J, with 15 bases in the middle. This CDR3 spans 15 amino acids. The CDR3 region has the DNA TGTGCCAGCAGCACCGGGTCGATGGCGTACAATGAGCAGTTCTTC. Protein: CASSTGSMAYNEQFF.

J is TRBJ1-5 and V is TRBV6-6; 7 nucleotides line up with TRBD1. CDR3 length equals 13 residues. After removal of 3 bases from V and 10 bases from J, the junction contained 6 bases not matched to a gene. From germline, CDR1 is MNHNY and CDR2 SVGAGI (reference sequence). CDR3 in DNA: TGTGCCAGCAGTTATTACGACAGGGATCCCCAGCATTTT. This codes for CASSYYDRDPQHF.

The CDR3 bases are TGCGCCAGCAGCTTGCGGCCAGGGGAGTACCAAGAGACCCAGTACTTC. It yields the protein CASSLRPGEYQETQYF. J is TRBJ2-5 and V is TRBV5-1; D perhaps matches TRBD1 (6 bases). CDR1 is SGHRS and CDR2 is YFSETQ in the germline V gene. The CDR3 spans 16 residues. V lost 1 base and J 0 bases, leaving 13 bases between the germline ends.

J is TRBJ1-1 and V is TRBV6-2 or TRBV6-3, with a possible D match to TRBD1 (6 bases). The germline V and J ends were trimmed by 5 bases and 4 bases, with 14 bases remaining between them. Germline lookup yields CDR1 MNHEY and CDR2 SVGEGT. CDR3 length equals 14 residues. The CDR3 loop reads CASSSDRLITEAFF. The CDR3 bases are TGTGCCAGCAGTAGCGACAGGCTAATCACTGAAGCTTTCTTT.

About this clone itself: Other nucleotide sequences from this sample produce the same CDR3. The V and J genes are TRBV10-3 and TRBJ2-7; 7 positions agree with TRBD1. With V trimmed by 0 bases and J by 5 bases, 1 base remained unmatched. The CDR3 extends over 13 amino acids. In germline, CDR1 is ENHRY, CDR2 SYGVKD. The CDR3 sequence is CAISESTGHEQYF. Written as DNA, the CDR3 is TGTGCCATCAGTGAGTCGACAGGGCACGAGCAGTACTTC.

The rearrangement uses TRBV30 and TRBJ1-2; D may be TRBD1 (5 bases). V lost 0 bases and J 4 bases, leaving 12 bases between the germline ends. CDR3 length equals 14 residues. Germline-derived CDR1 and CDR2 are GTSNPN and SVGIG (reference sequence). CDR3 nucleotides: TGTGCCTGGAGTGTCACAGGCAGGTTCTATGGCTACACCTTC. Protein: CAWSVTGRFYGYTF.

CDR3 in DNA: TGTGCCAGCCAAACGCTAGCGGGGTTTACAGAGACCCAGTACTTC. Translation: CASQTLAGFTETQYF. This chain joins TRBV27 and TRBJ2-5, with 9 bases lining up with TRBD2. The CDR3 totals 15 residues. The V gene's germline CDR1 is MNHEY and CDR2 SMNVEV (reference sequence). The V segment lost 8 bases and the J segment 4 bases; nucleotides outside the gene matches: 11.

The V and J genes are TRBV3-1 (or the pseudogene TRBV3-2) and TRBJ1-1; D unclear. Germline assignment: CDR1 LGHDT and CDR2 YNNKEL (reference sequence). This CDR3 comprises 12 residues. V was cut by 5 bases and J by 10 bases, with 14 bases left in between. The CDR3 sequence: CASSYRMSPAFF. The DNA of the CDR3 is TGTGCCAGCAGCTACCGAATGAGCCCAGCTTTCTTT.

In its sample, this clone was seen once. The chain links TRBV5-1 to TRBJ1-6; no clear D gene. From germline, CDR1 is SGHRS and CDR2 YFSETQ. This CDR3 contains 15 residues. V gave up 0 bases and J gave up 7 bases, with 11 bases separating them. CDR3 amino acids: CASSLGGEKNSPLHF. The DNA of the CDR3 is TGCGCCAGCAGCTTGGGGGGAGAAAAGAATTCACCCCTCCACTTT.

The chain couples TRBV3-1 (or the pseudogene TRBV3-2) to TRBJ1-1, with D unclear. The ends were cut back, 0 bases at V and 1 base at J, with 12 bases in the middle. The CDR3 is made up of 16 amino acids. Germline V gene sequence: CDR1 LGHDT, CDR2 YNNKEL (reference sequence). CDR3 bases: TGTGCCAGCAGCCAAGAGAAAAGGCGGCCGAACACTGAAGCTTTCTTT. This sequence encodes CASSQEKRRPNTEAFF.

The CDR3 sequence is CASSPLLLETQYF. In nucleotides, the CDR3 is TGTGCCAGCTCACCACTCCTTTTGGAGACCCAGTACTTC. The chain recombines TRBV18 with TRBJ2-5; D is ambiguous. V lost 1 base and J lost 5, with 8 bases in between. CDR1 KGHSH and CDR2 LQKENI come from the germline V gene. The CDR3 is 13 amino acids.

This clone was counted between two and nine times. V usage is TRBV6-1 and J usage is TRBJ2-3; D may be TRBD2 (7 bases). Germline assignment: CDR1 MNHNS and CDR2 SASEGT. This CDR3 comprises 14 residues. V was cut by 0 bases and J by 7 bases, with 11 bases left in between. In DNA form, the CDR3 reads TGTGCCAGCAGTGAAGCGGGGGGGCCGCATACGCAGTATTTT. It yields the protein CASSEAGGPHTQYF.

The chain is built from TRBV2 and TRBJ1-5; D ambiguous. Per germline, CDR1 SNHLY and CDR2 FYNNEI. Trimming removed 3 bases from V and 4 bases from J, with 10 bases in between. The CDR3 extends over 14 amino acids. The CDR3 DNA reads TGTGCCAGCAGTGAGTACTCAATTAATCAGCCCCAGCATTTT. This gives the protein CASSEYSINQPQHF.

This clone appeared a single time. At one boundary the junction diverges from the germline segment, which might be a read error. The V gene is TRBV27, the J gene TRBJ1-6, with D unclear. The germline gives CDR1 MNHEY, CDR2 SMNVEV (reference sequence). CDR3 length: 15 amino acids. The CDR3 region is CASRLSPAGDSPLHF. The CDR3, as DNA: TGTGCCAGCAGGTTATCACCCGCCGGGGATTCACCCCTCCACTTT.

CDR3 in DNA: TGTGCCAGCTCAGCGGGACAGGGGGCGGATGGCTACACCTTC. It is translated as CASSAGQGADGYTF. The chain carries TRBV18 and TRBJ1-2; TRBD1 agrees at 12 bases. The CDR3 is 14 amino acids. V gave up 5 bases and J gave up 6 bases; unmatched junction bases: 4. The V gene's germline CDR1 is KGHSH and CDR2 LQKENI.

J is TRBJ2-4 and V is TRBV18; no definite D call. The CDR3 is 15 amino acids. V lost 0 bases and J 0 bases, leaving 6 bases between the germline ends. The germline V gene has CDR1 KGHSH and CDR2 LQKENI. The CDR3 reads CASSPPALAKNIQYF. The CDR3 DNA reads as TGTGCCAGCTCACCACCAGCGCTAGCCAAAAACATTCAGTACTTC.

The chain has TRBV27 and TRBJ2-1, with 8 bases aligning to TRBD1. The length of the CDR3 is 17 residues. Germline lookup yields CDR1 MNHEY and CDR2 SMNVEV (reference sequence). Trimming took 2 bases from V and 5 from J; bases not matched to a gene: 11. The DNA for the CDR3 is TGTGCCAGCAGTTTAAAATCTGCGGGACAGGATAACAATGAGCAGTTCTTC. Protein: CASSLKSAGQDNNEQFF.

The gene calls are TRBV7-9 and TRBJ1-2; 10 positions match TRBD1. Trimming cost V 8 bases and J 10 bases; bases outside gene matches: 13. Germline lookup yields CDR1 SEHNR and CDR2 FQNEAQ (reference sequence). The length of the CDR3 is 14 residues. CDR3 sequence reads: CASATPGTGVTYTF. The CDR3 bases are TGTGCCAGCGCTACCCCCGGGACAGGGGTAACCTACACCTTC.

The chain is built from TRBV7-6 and TRBJ1-5, with unresolved D. CDR1 and CDR2 from the germline V gene are SGHVS and FNYEAQ. There are 16 residues in the CDR3. Trimming left V 1 base short and J 4 bases short, with 14 bases between. This CDR3 is CASSLEAAGGNQPQHF. The CDR3 DNA reads as TGTGCCAGCAGCTTAGAGGCGGCGGGAGGGAATCAGCCCCAGCATTTT.

The chain recombines TRBV18 with TRBJ1-1; D is uncertain. The CDR3 has 14 amino acids. Trimming removed 4 bases at V and 2 bases at J, with 11 bases between. Germline V gives CDR1 KGHSH, CDR2 LQKENI. CDR3 sequence reads: CASSQTNSNTEAFF. In nucleotides, the CDR3 is TGTGCCAGCTCACAGACTAACAGTAACACTGAAGCTTTCTTT.

The rearrangement uses TRBV25-1 and TRBJ1-2; TRBD1 aligns across 8 bases. The germline V gene has CDR1 MGHDK and CDR2 SYGVNS. The CDR3 length is 14 residues. Unmatched junction bases numbered 9, after V lost 8 bases and J lost 4 bases. The CDR3 bases are TGTGCCAGCTCCGCGCCAGGGGGCACCTATGGCTACACCTTC. This encodes CASSAPGGTYGYTF.

This clone was recorded a few times. The chain uses TRBV28 and TRBJ1-5; no clear D gene. CDR1 and CDR2 from the germline V gene are MDHEN and SYDVKM. Between the trimmed V and J ends, which lost 3 bases and 1 base, there was a span of 10 bases. The CDR3 contains 15 residues. In DNA form, the CDR3 reads TGTGCCAGCAGTTTCCTCACCGGGAGCAATCAGCCCCAGCATTTT. Protein product: CASSFLTGSNQPQHF.

This clone has only a few counts. The V call is TRBV12-3 or TRBV12-4, the J call TRBJ1-1, with TRBD1 as a possible D gene (6 bases). The CDR3 is made up of 13 amino acids. The V end was cut by 7 bases, the J end by 5 bases, with 14 bases between. This chain's CDR3 is CASTLRRGTEAFF. The CDR3 nucleotides are TGTGCCAGCACCCTTCGCAGGGGAACTGAAGCTTTCTTT.

This sequence joins TRBV2 and TRBJ2-1; the D is unclear. This CDR3 contains 14 residues. Germline values: CDR1 SNHLY, CDR2 FYNNEI. Trimming took off 2 bases at V and 4 bases at J, with 9 bases between the two ends. CDR3 sequence reads: CASSESSRYNEQFF. The CDR3 region has the DNA TGTGCCAGCAGTGAATCGTCCAGATACAATGAGCAGTTCTTC.